The text below deals with one T cell receptor beta chain. The antigen remains undetermined. V shed 6 bases and J shed 11 bases, with 16 bases lying between them. The CDR3 contains 12 residues. Germline values: CDR1 SEHNR, CDR2 FQNEAQ (reference sequence). The data are from a study of cytomegalovirus exposure and HLA in healthy donors. General study findings and limits: It was likely that a cluster of highly shared sequence variants was a sequencing artifact.

Vbeta (60) and Jbeta (13) primers were used in the PCR. TCRdb's copy holds only in-frame clones and misses some; the assay was immunoSEQ multiplex PCR. The table shows about 190,000 clones, with more than 70% occurring only once. This clonotype originated in a woman aged 40 to 55 in good health and CMV-seronegative. This chain links TRBV7-9 with TRBJ1-1; possible D gene TRBD1, 6 bases. The sample taken for sequencing was PBMCs. The CDR3 DNA is TGTGCCAGCAGTTGGGACACTCATGATGCTTTCTTT. Protein sequence: CASSWDTHDAFF.